This TCR beta chain was sequenced in a study of CD8 T cells in ankylosing spondylitis. Study findings and constraints: There was reportedly significant enrichment of clones that were disease-linked in matched ankylosing spondylitis synovial fluid. Apparently characteristic of ankylosing spondylitis blood was a TCR beta motif (about eight highly homologous variants). Disease-linked clones were CD8+ and relatively rare in peripheral blood.

This clonotype was counted at least ten times. Antigen specificity is unknown. Quantitative 5'-RACE with molecular barcodes generated TCR beta libraries. A single record per CDR3 protein comes from TCRdb applying MiXCR to the 5' RACE reads. The data show approximately 240,000 distinct CDR3 sequences, with more than 20% seen just once and roughly 0.6% held by the top ten. This CDR3 region has 15 residues. Germline lookup yields CDR1 KGHSH and CDR2 LQKENI. The V and J ends lost 3 bases and 10 bases, in that order; junction bases with no gene match: 4. V gene TRBV18 combines with J gene TRBJ2-1; 15 positions match TRBD2. The receptor was isolated from a male donor with ankylosing spondylitis or in good health (not recorded which). The specimen was blood, either unsorted or a sorted T cell fraction (not recorded which). CDR3 loop: CASSPGLAGGREQFF. For the CDR3, the DNA is TGTGCCAGCTCACCGGGACTAGCGGGGGGCAGAGAGCAGTTCTTC.